This T cell receptor beta chain was recorded in a study of a mutant IDH1 vaccine in newly diagnosed glioma. Study summary: The first vaccination came 4-6 weeks after radiotherapy alone, or with temozolomide cycles.

Study-wide results and limits: Pseudoprogression showed no apparent link to changes in top peripheral T cell clonotypes. The vaccine induced immune responses, and these occurred in 93.3% of patients.

Measured with immunoSEQ multiplex PCR; TCRdb has only the in-frame clones, and not every one. Counted here are tens of thousands of clones, 70% to 90% occurring once; the ten biggest clones make up 1.5% to 2%. Time point here: week 35, safety follow-up. The content of each vaccine dose was 300 ug of mutant IDH1 20-mer peptide, and topical imiquimod accompanied it. Eight vaccinations were given in weeks 1, 3, 5, 7, 11, 15, 19 and 23. V was clipped by 3 bases and J by 3 bases; unmatched bases: 5. Germline CDR1 reads SGDLS; CDR2 reads YYNGEE. This CDR3 is built from 14 residues. As to this clone: Its antigen remains unknown.

The sequences come from PBMCs, collected from a glioma patient whose treatment included an IDH1 peptide vaccine. This clonotype originated in a man in his forties or fifties with glioma. The rearrangement links TRBV9 to TRBJ1-1, with TRBD1 identical over 7 bases. The DNA for the CDR3 is TGTGCCAGCAGCGAAATGGGACAGTACACTGAAGCTTTCTTT. It codes for CASSEMGQYTEAFF. The full variable domain, its missing parts supplied by reference TRBV9 and TRBJ1-1, is DSGVTQTPKHLITATGQRVTLRCSPRSGDLSVYWYQQSLDQGLQFLIQYYNGEERAKGNILERFSAQQFPDLHSELNLSSLELGDSALYFCASSEMGQYTEAFFGQGTRLTVV.